Below are 20 T cell receptor beta chains sequenced from a single sample in a study of control samples from healthy donors and cancer patients. Using immunoSEQ multiplex PCR, the repertoire was profiled, and TCRdb retains in-frame clones only, with some absent. The table lists about 15,000 clones, roughly 80% of them singletons. Source material: formalin-fixed, paraffin-embedded tissue. These receptor sequences come from a female donor with lung cancer.

This rearrangement joins TRBV30 to TRBJ1-5, with TRBD1 matching over 7 bases. CDR3 length equals 13 residues. V lost 2 bases to trimming and J lost 5 bases; unmatched junction nucleotides: 3. Germline values: CDR1 GTSNPN, CDR2 SVGIG (reference sequence). The CDR3 DNA sequence: TGTGCCTGGAGTTATACAGGGGATCAGCCCCAGCATTTT. This translates into CAWSYTGDQPQHF.

Only one count was recorded for this clone. The CDR3 spells CAWSVVGDSPLHF. The CDR3 DNA reads as TGTGCCTGGAGTGTTGTGGGGGATTCACCCCTCCACTTT. The V and J genes are TRBV30 and TRBJ1-6, with TRBD1 as a possible D gene (5 bases). This CDR3 has 13 residues. Trimming removed 0 bases from V and 8 bases from J, with 8 bases in between. The germline V gene has CDR1 GTSNPN and CDR2 SVGIG (reference sequence).

J is TRBJ1-2 and V is TRBV11-2; 7 bases match TRBD1. Germline V gives CDR1 SGHAT, CDR2 FQNNGV. The CDR3 loop spans 12 amino acids. The ends lost 7 bases at V and 8 bases at J; junction bases unmatched: 7. This chain's CDR3 is CASTRDRGGYTF. The CDR3 bases are TGTGCCAGCACCAGGGACAGAGGCGGCTACACCTTC.

The V gene is TRBV6-2 or TRBV6-3, the J gene TRBJ1-4; D may be TRBD1 (5 bases). V lost 5 bases, J lost 0 bases, and 10 bases lay in between. The CDR3 contains 15 residues. The germline gives CDR1 MNHEY, CDR2 SVGEGT. The DNA of the CDR3 is TGTGCCAGCAGTACGCGGGACTCAACTAATGAAAAACTGTTTTTT. Translated, it gives CASSTRDSTNEKLFF.

The genes are TRBV10-3 and TRBJ1-1; no firm D call. Trimming cost V 6 bases and J 0 bases, with 8 bases left between them. Germline lookup yields CDR1 ENHRY and CDR2 SYGVKD. CDR3 length: 13 amino acids. CDR3 in DNA: TGTGCCATCAGAGAGACGGTGAACACTGAAGCTTTCTTT. This codes for CAIRETVNTEAFF.

The rearrangement links TRBV7-2 to TRBJ2-3; a weak D match, TRBD1 (6 bases). Germline CDR1 SGHTA, CDR2 FQGNSA. The V and J ends lost 1 base and 0 bases respectively, with 11 bases between them. The CDR3 runs 16 residues. This CDR3 reads CASSLGWGPSTDTQYF. For the CDR3, the DNA is TGTGCCAGCAGCTTAGGCTGGGGGCCTAGCACAGATACGCAGTATTTT. The full variable domain, its missing parts supplied by reference TRBV7-2 and TRBJ2-3, is GAGVSQSPSNKVTEKGKDVELRCDPISGHTALYWYRQSLGQGLEFLIYFQGNSAPDKSGLPSDRFSAERTGGSVSTLTIQRTQQEDSAVYLCASSLGWGPSTDTQYFGPGTRLTVL.

The chain combines TRBV27 with TRBJ2-1; D is perhaps TRBD2 (6 bases). CDR3 size: 12 residues. Trimming pared 3 bases from V and 13 bases from J, leaving 13 bases between. Germline assignment: CDR1 MNHEY and CDR2 SMNVEV (reference sequence). CDR3 sequence (DNA): TGTGCCAGCAGTTTTGGCGGGACGGGTCAGTTCTTC. Its translation is CASSFGGTGQFF.

This chain uses TRBV27 with TRBJ2-7; TRBD1 matches 9 bases. Germline CDR1 is MNHEY and CDR2 is SMNVEV (reference sequence). J lost 5 bases, V lost 8 bases, and 4 bases had no gene match. The CDR3 spans 12 residues. This CDR3 is CASRTGAHEQYF. Written as DNA, the CDR3 is TGTGCCAGCCGGACAGGGGCTCACGAGCAGTACTTC.

The chain couples TRBV24-1 to TRBJ2-7; D is possibly TRBD1 (5 bases). V shed 10 bases and J shed 2 bases, with 14 bases lying between them. Germline CDR1 is KGHDR and CDR2 is SFDVKD. The CDR3 consists of 13 residues. CDR3 sequence reads: CATQGGSTYEQYF. CDR3 nucleotide sequence: TGTGCCACGCAGGGCGGTAGCACCTACGAGCAGTACTTC.

The chain carries TRBV7-6 and TRBJ2-7; 10 nucleotides agree with TRBD1. The junction had 14 bases not matched to a gene; V was cut back by 2 bases and J by 7 bases. Germline V gene lookup returns CDR1 SGHVS and CDR2 FNYEAQ. CDR3 length equals 17 residues. The CDR3 reads CASSLIAPRTGGGEQYF. The CDR3 coding sequence is TGTGCCAGCAGCTTAATCGCCCCTAGGACAGGGGGTGGAGAGCAGTACTTC.

V and J are TRBV5-4 and TRBJ1-2; D unclear. This CDR3 is built from 15 residues. Looked up from germline, CDR1 is SGHNT and CDR2 is YYREEE (reference sequence). Trimming cost V 0 bases and J 6 bases, with 15 bases left between them. The CDR3 bases are TGTGCCAGCAGCTTGGTCGGTTCCAGGACCCATGGCTACACCTTC. Residues: CASSLVGSRTHGYTF. Complete variable domain (other parts from reference TRBV5-4 and TRBJ1-2): ETGVTQSPTHLIKTRGQQVTLRCSSQSGHNTVSWYQQALGQGPQFIFQYYREEENGRGNFPPRFSGLQFPNYSSELNVNALELDDSALYLCASSLVGSRTHGYTFGSGTRLTVV.

This chain connects TRBV18 to TRBJ2-1; D may be TRBD2 (5 bases). CDR1 KGHSH and CDR2 LQKENI come from the germline V gene. The ends were cut back, 6 bases at V and 7 bases at J, with 13 bases in the middle. This CDR3 has 13 residues. In DNA, the CDR3 is TGTGCCAGCTCCCCTCGCGGGTTGAATGAGCAGTTCTTC. This sequence encodes CASSPRGLNEQFF. The full variable domain, completed using reference TRBV18 and TRBJ2-1, is NAGVMQNPRHLVRRRGQEARLRCSPMKGHSHVYWYRQLPEEGLKFMVYLQKENIIDESGMPKERFSAEFPKEGPSILRIQQVVRGDSAAYFCASSPRGLNEQFFGPGTRLTVL.

The chain couples TRBV7-2 to TRBJ1-4, with 9 positions matching TRBD1. The CDR3 length is 15 residues. V shed 2 bases and J 4 bases; nucleotides not matched to a gene: 2. Germline assignment: CDR1 SGHTA and CDR2 FQGNSA. For the CDR3, the DNA is TGTGCCAGCAGCTTAAGGGGACAGGGTAATGAAAAACTGTTTTTT. It specifies CASSLRGQGNEKLFF.

The chain is built from TRBV6-2 or TRBV6-3 and TRBJ2-7; 7 bases agree with TRBD2. The CDR3 extends over 14 amino acids. With 4 bases clipped from V and 4 bases from J, the junction kept 7 bases outside the gene matches. Germline CDR1 is MNHEY and CDR2 is SVGEGT. CDR3 in DNA: TGTGCCAGCAGTTCCGTAAGACTAGCTTACGAGCAGTACTTC. It is translated as CASSSVRLAYEQYF.

This clone has more than one count but fewer than ten. The V call is TRBV5-4, the J call TRBJ2-3; the match to TRBD1 covers 8 bases. Germline trimming cut 0 bases from V and 5 bases from J; bases unmatched to any gene: 5. Looked up from germline, CDR1 is SGHNT and CDR2 is YYREEE (reference sequence). The CDR3 is 15 residues long. CDR3 region: CASSLDLQGGDTQYF. In DNA, the CDR3 is TGTGCCAGCAGCTTGGACCTACAGGGGGGAGATACGCAGTATTTT.

The V gene is TRBV18, the J gene TRBJ1-1; a possible D gene is TRBD1 (6 bases). V was trimmed by 7 bases and J by 6 bases, leaving 15 bases between them. The CDR3 totals 13 residues. Germline V gives CDR1 KGHSH, CDR2 LQKENI. The CDR3 loop reads CASLQGNYAEAFF. CDR3 bases: TGTGCCAGCTTACAGGGTAATTACGCTGAAGCTTTCTTT.

The genes are TRBV19 and TRBJ2-7; D might be TRBD1 (5 bases). This CDR3 comprises 14 residues. V was pared by 5 bases and J by 2 bases, with 13 bases between. Germline V gene lookup returns CDR1 LNHDA and CDR2 SQIVND (reference sequence). Here the CDR3 DNA reads TGTGCCAGTAGTGGCCTCAGGGTTCCCTACGAGCAGTACTTC. Translating gives CASSGLRVPYEQYF. Using reference TRBV19 and TRBJ2-7 for the parts outside the CDR3, the full variable domain is DGGITQSPKYLFRKEGQNVTLSCEQNLNHDAMYWYRQDPGQGLRLIYYSQIVNDFQKGDIAEGYSVSREKKESFPLTVTSAQKNPTAFYLCASSGLRVPYEQYFGPGTRLTVT.

The chain couples TRBV9 to TRBJ2-1; weak D call: TRBD2 (6 bases). The CDR3 is 17 amino acids. The ends were cut back, 4 bases at V and 0 bases at J, with 17 bases in the middle. Germline CDR1 and CDR2: SGDLS and YYNGEE. CDR3 in DNA: TGTGCCAGCAGCTCCCCGCGTCTAGCGCACTCCTACAATGAGCAGTTCTTC. Its translation is CASSSPRLAHSYNEQFF. Full variable domain (rest looked up from reference TRBV9 and TRBJ2-1): DSGVTQTPKHLITATGQRVTLRCSPRSGDLSVYWYQQSLDQGLQFLIQYYNGEERAKGNILERFSAQQFPDLHSELNLSSLELGDSALYFCASSSPRLAHSYNEQFFGPGTRLTVL.

This clone was counted a few times. The chain has TRBV5-1 and TRBJ2-5, with D perhaps matching TRBD2 (7 bases). CDR1 is SGHRS, CDR2 YFSETQ, per germline. This CDR3 is 14 amino acids long. Trimming removed 1 base from V and 3 bases from J, with 10 bases in between. This CDR3 is CASSLKGGEETQYF. CDR3 nucleotides: TGCGCCAGCAGCTTGAAAGGGGGGGAAGAGACCCAGTACTTC.

The chain joins TRBV10-3 to TRBJ2-1; TRBD2 is a possible D gene (5 bases). The CDR3 totals 11 residues. Trimming removed 2 bases at V and 11 bases at J, with 7 bases between. Germline V lookup: CDR1 ENHRY, CDR2 SYGVKD. In DNA, the CDR3 is TGTGCCATCAGTGAGCGGGATAAGCAGTTCTTC. Protein: CAISERDKQFF.